This is a list of T cell receptor beta chains from one sample in a study of blood T cell repertoires in COVID-19. TCRdb's table, derived via immunoSEQ multiplex PCR, lists solely in-frame clones and lacks some. The sample carries roughly 220,000 clones, 65% to 85% recorded once. The sample was PBMCs or T cells enriched from blood (not recorded which). The receptor source for this set is a woman aged 40 to 55 who had recovered from COVID-19. Each CDR3 is given with its conserved first and last residue. A D gene is named only where the DNA matches it firmly. Not all rows give a size; the values are once, few, many and, for expanded clones, a class.

D gene	clone size	V gene	J gene	CDR3 DNA	CDR3 protein
TRBD1	few	TRBV9	TRBJ1-2	TGTGCCAGCAGCAGGGACAGGGAGGCCTATGGCTACACCTTC	CASSRDREAYGYTF
NA	NA	TRBV9	TRBJ2-3	TGTGCCAGCAGCGTTTTGGCGGAGGTGGGAGATACGCAGTATTTT	CASSVLAEVGDTQYF
TRBD2	NA	TRBV4-2	TRBJ2-3	TGTGCCAGCAGCCAAGAAGCAGGACTAGCGGCGGATACGCAGTATTTT	CASSQEAGLAADTQYF
TRBD2	NA	TRBV9	TRBJ2-5	TGTGCCAGCAGCGTAGACGGGGGAGGGGAGACCCAGTACTTC	CASSVDGGGETQYF
TRBD1	once	TRBV18	TRBJ2-7	TGTGCCAGCTCACGACAGGGACAGGGGGGCGAGCAGTACTTC	CASSRQGQGGEQYF
TRBD1	NA	TRBV6-5	TRBJ2-4	TGTGCCAGCAGTAGGGACAGAAACATTCAGTACTTC	CASSRDRNIQYF
NA	NA	TRBV9	TRBJ2-2	TGTGCCAGCAGCGTAGATTCCAGGGGGAACACCGGGGAGCTGTTTTTT	CASSVDSRGNTGELFF
TRBD2	NA	TRBV6-5	TRBJ2-5	TGTGCCAGCGTACCCCACAGCGGGAGGGGGGAGACCCAGTACTTC	CASVPHSGRGETQYF
NA	NA	TRBV30	TRBJ2-6	TGTGCCTGGAGTGCCACTGGGGCCAACGTCCTGACTTTC	CAWSATGANVLTF
NA	once	TRBV19	TRBJ1-3	TGTGCCAGTACTAGTAATGGCGCAGCACATTTT	CASTSNGAAHF
TRBD1	NA	TRBV5-4	TRBJ1-1	TGTGCCAGCAGCTTGGCCTCAGGGGGCACTGAAGCTTTCTTT	CASSLASGGTEAFF
TRBD1	NA	TRBV29-1	TRBJ1-1	TGCAGCGTTCTCAGGGGGCGGACTGAAGCTTTCTTT	CSVLRGRTEAFF
NA	NA	TRBV5-1	TRBJ2-7	TGCGCCAGCAGCGGATGGGACATCTCCTACGAGCAGTACTTC	CASSGWDISYEQYF
TRBD2	NA	TRBV9	TRBJ2-5	TGTGCCAGCTCCACGACTAGCGGGAGGGAAAAGACCCAGTACTTC	CASSTTSGREKTQYF
NA	once	TRBV6-5	TRBJ2-5	TGTGCCAGCAGACGCGATCTGGCTGGGAGGGAGACCCAGTACTTC	CASRRDLAGRETQYF
NA	NA	TRBV28	TRBJ1-5	TGTGCCAGCAGTTATTTCCGCAGGAATCAGCCCCAGCATTTT	CASSYFRRNQPQHF
NA	NA	TRBV30	TRBJ2-6	TGTGCCTGGAGTTCCAGGAGGGGAAGTACTGGGGCCAACGTCCTGACTTTC	CAWSSRRGSTGANVLTF
TRBD2	NA	TRBV27	TRBJ2-3	TGTGCCAGCAACCGCGGGACTAATCCTAGCACAGATACGCAGTATTTT	CASNRGTNPSTDTQYF
NA	few	TRBV5-4	TRBJ1-1	TGTGCCAGCAGCTGGTCCCGGCAGGGCACTGAAGCTTTCTTT	CASSWSRQGTEAFF
NA	NA	TRBV3-1/TRBV3-2	TRBJ2-7	TGTGCCAGCAGCCAAGGACTCGAGCAGTACTTC	CASSQGLEQYF
NA	NA	TRBV30	TRBJ2-2	TGTGCCTGGAGTGTAGGACTTCGAACCGGGGAGCTGTTTTTT	CAWSVGLRTGELFF
NA	NA	TRBV19	TRBJ2-1	TGTGCCAGTAGTACCGTATTACAGGGCGGGAATGAGCAGTTCTTC	CASSTVLQGGNEQFF
NA	NA	TRBV28	TRBJ2-5	TGTGCCAGCAGTTTGGCCGGGGATGTGGAGACCCAGTACTTC	CASSLAGDVETQYF
NA	NA	TRBV28	TRBJ2-1	TGTGTCAGCAGAACGGACAGGGGGAAACTAGCGGGAGCGCGCGATGAGCAGTTCTTC	CVSRTDRGKLAGARDEQFF
TRBD2	NA	TRBV6-2/TRBV6-3	TRBJ2-5	TGTGCCAGCAGTTACGCGGGGGGGGGATTGGAGACCCAGTACTTC	CASSYAGGGLETQYF
NA	NA	TRBV5-5	TRBJ1-5	TGTGCCAGCAGCTTGGCCGCGAATCAGCCCCAGCATTTT	CASSLAANQPQHF
TRBD2	NA	TRBV19	TRBJ2-1	TGTGCCAGTAGTGGGCGGACTAGCGGGAGATACAATGAGCAGTTCTTC	CASSGRTSGRYNEQFF
TRBD1	NA	TRBV27	TRBJ1-2	TGTGCCAGCAGTGAGGAAAGACAGGGCCGGTATGGCTACACCTTC	CASSEERQGRYGYTF
TRBD1	NA	TRBV19	TRBJ1-3	TGTGCCAGTAGTATAGGGACGGGACAGTCCTCTGGAAACACCATATATTTT	CASSIGTGQSSGNTIYF
TRBD2	once	TRBV24-1	TRBJ2-1	TGTGCCACCAGTGATAGCGGGAACAATGAGCAGTTCTTC	CATSDSGNNEQFF
NA	NA	TRBV5-4	TRBJ1-4	TGTGCCAGCAGCTCCGGAACGAGGGGACAAACTAATGAAAAACTGTTTTTT	CASSSGTRGQTNEKLFF
TRBD2	NA	TRBV30	TRBJ2-1	TGTGCCTGGAGGTCCCGGACTAGTCTCGGCAATGAGCAGTTCTTC	CAWRSRTSLGNEQFF
NA	NA	TRBV30	TRBJ2-2	TGTGCCTGGAGTGTACGGGGATGGAGCGCCGGGGAGCTGTTTTTT	CAWSVRGWSAGELFF
TRBD1	NA	TRBV2	TRBJ2-3	TGTGCCAGCAGGTTGGACAGGGGGCGAGATACGCAGTATTTT	CASRLDRGRDTQYF
NA	NA	TRBV5-1	TRBJ1-6	TGCGCCAGCAGCTTACCAGGGGCCCTGTATAATTCACCCCTCCACTTT	CASSLPGALYNSPLHF
TRBD1	NA	TRBV10-1	TRBJ1-2	TGCGCCGCGGGCGGGCGACGAGGAGTCAGGGGGCCCTATGGCTACACCTTC	CAAGGRRGVRGPYGYTF
NA	NA	TRBV18	TRBJ1-1	TGTGCCAGCTCACCGGGCGTCCCAAACACTGAAGCTTTCTTT	CASSPGVPNTEAFF
NA	NA	TRBV28	TRBJ2-1	TGTGCCAGCAGTCCGTTAGACAGTTTTTTCCCCCATGAGCAGTTCTTC	CASSPLDSFFPHEQFF
NA	NA	TRBV5-6	TRBJ2-5	TGTGCCAGCAGCTTGACACAAGAGACCCAGTACTTC	CASSLTQETQYF
NA	NA	TRBV6-1	TRBJ1-5	TGTGCCAGCAGTGAGGACATCCTGGATTCGCATTTT	CASSEDILDSHF
TRBD2	once	TRBV7-6	TRBJ2-7	TGTGCCAGCAGCTTAGGATCCCTAGCGGACCCGACCTACGAGCAGTACTTC	CASSLGSLADPTYEQYF
TRBD1	few	TRBV5-1	TRBJ1-1	TGCGCCAGCAGCTTTGGACATGGACAGGGCACTGAAGCTTTCTTT	CASSFGHGQGTEAFF
TRBD1	NA	TRBV27	TRBJ1-5	TGTGCCAGCAGTCCATACGGACAGGGGGCGCAACAGCCCCAGCATTTT	CASSPYGQGAQQPQHF